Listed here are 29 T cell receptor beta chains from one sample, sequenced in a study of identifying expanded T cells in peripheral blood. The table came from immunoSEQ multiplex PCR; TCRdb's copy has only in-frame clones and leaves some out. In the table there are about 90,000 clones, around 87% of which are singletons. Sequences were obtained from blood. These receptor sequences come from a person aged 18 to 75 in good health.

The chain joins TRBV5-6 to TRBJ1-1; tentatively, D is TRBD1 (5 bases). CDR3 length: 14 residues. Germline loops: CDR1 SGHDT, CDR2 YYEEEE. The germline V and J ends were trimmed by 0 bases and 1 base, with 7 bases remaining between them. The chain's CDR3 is CASSLAGGNTEAFF. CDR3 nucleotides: TGTGCCAGCAGCTTGGCCGGGGGGAACACTGAAGCTTTCTTT.

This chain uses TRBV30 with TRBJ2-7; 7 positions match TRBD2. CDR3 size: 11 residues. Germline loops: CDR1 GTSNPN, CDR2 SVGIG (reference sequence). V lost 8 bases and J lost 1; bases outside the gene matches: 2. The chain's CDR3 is CAGGLSYEQYF. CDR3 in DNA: TGTGCCGGGGGACTATCCTACGAGCAGTACTTC.

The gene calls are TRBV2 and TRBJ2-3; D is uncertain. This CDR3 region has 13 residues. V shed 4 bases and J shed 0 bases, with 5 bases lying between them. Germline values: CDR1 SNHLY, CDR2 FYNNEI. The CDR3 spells CASSASSTDTQYF. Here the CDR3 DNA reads TGTGCCAGCAGTGCCTCTAGCACAGATACGCAGTATTTT.

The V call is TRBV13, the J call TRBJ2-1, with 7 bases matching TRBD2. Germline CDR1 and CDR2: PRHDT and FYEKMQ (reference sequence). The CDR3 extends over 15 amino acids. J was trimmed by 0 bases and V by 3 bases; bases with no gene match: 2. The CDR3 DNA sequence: TGTGCCAGCAGCTTGCGGGGGAACTCCTACAATGAGCAGTTCTTC. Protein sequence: CASSLRGNSYNEQFF.

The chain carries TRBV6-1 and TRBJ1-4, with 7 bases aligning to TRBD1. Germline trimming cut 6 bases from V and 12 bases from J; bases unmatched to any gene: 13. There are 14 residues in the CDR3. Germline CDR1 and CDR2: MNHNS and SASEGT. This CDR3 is CASRGWTGRVELFF. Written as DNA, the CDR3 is TGTGCCAGCAGGGGTTGGACAGGACGGGTAGAACTGTTTTTT.

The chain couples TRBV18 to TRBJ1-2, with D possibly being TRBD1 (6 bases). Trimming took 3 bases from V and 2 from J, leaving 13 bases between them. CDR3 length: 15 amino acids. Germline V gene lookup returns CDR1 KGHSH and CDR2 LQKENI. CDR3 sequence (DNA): TGTGCCAGCTCACCCCCTCAGGGGACCAACTATGGCTACACCTTC. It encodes CASSPPQGTNYGYTF.

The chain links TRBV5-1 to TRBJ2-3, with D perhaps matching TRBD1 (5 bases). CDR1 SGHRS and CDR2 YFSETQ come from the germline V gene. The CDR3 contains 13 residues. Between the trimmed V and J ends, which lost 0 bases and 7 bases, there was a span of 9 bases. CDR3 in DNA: TGCGCCAGCAGCTTGGCCAGGGAAAATACGCAGTATTTT. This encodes CASSLARENTQYF.

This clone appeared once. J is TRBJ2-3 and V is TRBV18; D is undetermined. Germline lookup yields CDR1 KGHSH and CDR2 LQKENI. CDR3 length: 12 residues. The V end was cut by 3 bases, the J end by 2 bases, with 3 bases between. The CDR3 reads CASSPYTDTQYF. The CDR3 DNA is TGTGCCAGCTCACCTTACACAGATACGCAGTATTTT.

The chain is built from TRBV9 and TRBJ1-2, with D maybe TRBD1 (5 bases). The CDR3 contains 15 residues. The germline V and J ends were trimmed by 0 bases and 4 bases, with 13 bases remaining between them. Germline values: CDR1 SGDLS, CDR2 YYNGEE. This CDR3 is CASSVDPSGTYGYTF. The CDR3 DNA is TGTGCCAGCAGCGTAGATCCCTCCGGGACCTATGGCTACACCTTC. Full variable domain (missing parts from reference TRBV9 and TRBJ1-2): DSGVTQTPKHLITATGQRVTLRCSPRSGDLSVYWYQQSLDQGLQFLIQYYNGEERAKGNILERFSAQQFPDLHSELNLSSLELGDSALYFCASSVDPSGTYGYTFGSGTRLTVV.

As DNA, the CDR3 is TGTGCCATCAGTTGGACAGGGGATGGCTACACCTTC. It specifies CAISWTGDGYTF. This sequence joins TRBV10-3 and TRBJ1-2; 9 bases line up with TRBD1. CDR3 length: 12 amino acids. After removal of 5 bases from V and 6 bases from J, the junction contained 1 base not matched to a gene. Germline loops: CDR1 ENHRY, CDR2 SYGVKD.

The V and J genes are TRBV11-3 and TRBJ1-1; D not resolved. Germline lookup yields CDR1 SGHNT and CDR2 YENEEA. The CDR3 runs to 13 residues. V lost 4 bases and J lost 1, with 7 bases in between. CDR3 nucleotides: TGTGCCAGCAGCTACTTAGGGAACACTGAAGCTTTCTTT. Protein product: CASSYLGNTEAFF.

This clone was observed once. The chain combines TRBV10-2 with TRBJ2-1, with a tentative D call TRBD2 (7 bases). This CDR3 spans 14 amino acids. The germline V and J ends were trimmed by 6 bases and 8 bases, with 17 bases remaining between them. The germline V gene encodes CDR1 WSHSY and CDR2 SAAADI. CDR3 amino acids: CASRWAWEGDEQFF. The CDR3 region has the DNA TGCGCCAGCAGATGGGCTTGGGAGGGGGATGAGCAGTTCTTC.

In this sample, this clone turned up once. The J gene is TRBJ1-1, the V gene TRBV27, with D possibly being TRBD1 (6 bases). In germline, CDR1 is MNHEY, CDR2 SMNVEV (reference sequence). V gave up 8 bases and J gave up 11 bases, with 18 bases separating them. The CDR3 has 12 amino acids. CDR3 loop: CASGFLQGYAFF. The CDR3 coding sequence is TGTGCCAGCGGATTCTTACAGGGCTACGCTTTCTTT.

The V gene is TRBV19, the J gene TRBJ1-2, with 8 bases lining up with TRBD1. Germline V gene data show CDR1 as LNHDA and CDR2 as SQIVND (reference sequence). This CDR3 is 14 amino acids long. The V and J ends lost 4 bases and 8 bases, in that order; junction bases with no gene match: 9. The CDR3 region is CASSNPGQGGGYTF. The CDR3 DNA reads TGTGCCAGTAGTAACCCCGGACAGGGTGGAGGCTACACCTTC.

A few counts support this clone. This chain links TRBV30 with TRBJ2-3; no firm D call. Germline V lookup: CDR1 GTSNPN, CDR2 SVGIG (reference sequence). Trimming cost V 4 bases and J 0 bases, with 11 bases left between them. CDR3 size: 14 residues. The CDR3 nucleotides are TGTGCCTGGAACCGCAAATCTAGCACAGATACGCAGTATTTT. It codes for CAWNRKSSTDTQYF.

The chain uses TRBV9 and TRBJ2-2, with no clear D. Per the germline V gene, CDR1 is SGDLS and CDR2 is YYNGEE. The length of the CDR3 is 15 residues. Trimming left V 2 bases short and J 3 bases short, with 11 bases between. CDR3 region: CASSVELEHTGELFF. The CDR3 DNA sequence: TGTGCCAGCAGCGTTGAGCTCGAGCACACCGGGGAGCTGTTTTTT.

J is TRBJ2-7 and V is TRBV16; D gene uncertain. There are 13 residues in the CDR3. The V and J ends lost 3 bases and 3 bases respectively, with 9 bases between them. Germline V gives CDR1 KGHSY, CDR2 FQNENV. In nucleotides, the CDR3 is TGTGCCAGCAGCCAGGACGGTTACTACGAGCAGTACTTC. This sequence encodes CASSQDGYYEQYF.

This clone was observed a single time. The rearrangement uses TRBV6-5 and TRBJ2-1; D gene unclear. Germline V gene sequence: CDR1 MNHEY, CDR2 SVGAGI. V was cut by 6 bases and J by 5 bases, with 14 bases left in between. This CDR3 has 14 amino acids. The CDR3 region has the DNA TGTGCCAGCAGCATACAGTTTACCCACAATGAGCAGTTCTTC. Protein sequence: CASSIQFTHNEQFF.

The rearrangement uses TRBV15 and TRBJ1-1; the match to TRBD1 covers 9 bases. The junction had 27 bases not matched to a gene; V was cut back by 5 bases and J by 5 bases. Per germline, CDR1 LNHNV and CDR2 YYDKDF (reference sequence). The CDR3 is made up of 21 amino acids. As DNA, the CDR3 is TGTGCCACCAGCTCATCATGGGGGCCCTCAGGACAGGGGTTTGCTGGGACTGAAGCTTTCTTT. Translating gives CATSSSWGPSGQGFAGTEAFF.

CDR3 DNA sequence: TGTGCCAGCAGCTTATTTCCAGGAAACTATGGCTACACCTTC. It specifies CASSLFPGNYGYTF. The chain joins TRBV7-9 to TRBJ1-2, with D unclear. CDR3 size: 14 residues. The germline gives CDR1 SEHNR, CDR2 FQNEAQ (reference sequence). Between the trimmed V and J ends, which lost 2 bases and 2 bases, there was a span of 9 bases.

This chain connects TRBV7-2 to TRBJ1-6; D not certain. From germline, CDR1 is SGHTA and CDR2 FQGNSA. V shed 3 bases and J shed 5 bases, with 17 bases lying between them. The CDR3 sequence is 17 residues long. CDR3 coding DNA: TGTGCCAGCAGCTTCGGAGGGATAAAGGCCCATAATTCACCCCTCCACTTT. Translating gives CASSFGGIKAHNSPLHF. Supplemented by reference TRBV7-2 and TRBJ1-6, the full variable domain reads GAGVSQSPSNKVTEKGKDVELRCDPISGHTALYWYRQSLGQGLEFLIYFQGNSAPDKSGLPSDRFSAERTGGSVSTLTIQRTQQEDSAVYLCASSFGGIKAHNSPLHFGNGTRLTVT.

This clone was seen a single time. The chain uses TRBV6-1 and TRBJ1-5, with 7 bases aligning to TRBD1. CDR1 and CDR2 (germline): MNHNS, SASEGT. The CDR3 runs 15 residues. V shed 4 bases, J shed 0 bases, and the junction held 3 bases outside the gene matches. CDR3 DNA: TGTGCCAGCAGTGCAGGGGGATATAGCAATCAGCCCCAGCATTTT. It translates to CASSAGGYSNQPQHF.

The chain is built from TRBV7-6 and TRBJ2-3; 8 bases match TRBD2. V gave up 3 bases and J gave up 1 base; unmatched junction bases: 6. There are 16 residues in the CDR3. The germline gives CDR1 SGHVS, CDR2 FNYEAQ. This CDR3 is CASSLYGGGRTDTQYF. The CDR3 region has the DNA TGTGCCAGCAGCTTGTACGGCGGGGGGCGCACAGATACGCAGTATTTT.

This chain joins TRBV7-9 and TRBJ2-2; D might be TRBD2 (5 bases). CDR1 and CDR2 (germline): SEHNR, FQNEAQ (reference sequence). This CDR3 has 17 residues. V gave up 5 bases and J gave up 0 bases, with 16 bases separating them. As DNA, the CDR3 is TGTGCCAGCAGCCCCCGTCAACCGGGGTCGAACACCGGGGAGCTGTTTTTT. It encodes CASSPRQPGSNTGELFF.

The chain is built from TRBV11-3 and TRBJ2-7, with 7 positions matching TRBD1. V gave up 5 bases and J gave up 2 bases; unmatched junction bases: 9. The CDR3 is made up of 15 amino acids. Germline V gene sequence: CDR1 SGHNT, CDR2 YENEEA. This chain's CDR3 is CASSRLGDSPYEQYF. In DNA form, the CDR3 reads TGTGCCAGCAGCCGTCTGGGGGACAGCCCCTACGAGCAGTACTTC.

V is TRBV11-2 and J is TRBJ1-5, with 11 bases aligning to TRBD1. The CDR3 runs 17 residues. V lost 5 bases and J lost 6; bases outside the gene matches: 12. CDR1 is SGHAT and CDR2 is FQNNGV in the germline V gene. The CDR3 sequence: CASSRGQGAVSGQPQHF. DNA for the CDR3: TGTGCCAGCAGCCGTGGACAGGGGGCCGTATCGGGTCAGCCCCAGCATTTT.

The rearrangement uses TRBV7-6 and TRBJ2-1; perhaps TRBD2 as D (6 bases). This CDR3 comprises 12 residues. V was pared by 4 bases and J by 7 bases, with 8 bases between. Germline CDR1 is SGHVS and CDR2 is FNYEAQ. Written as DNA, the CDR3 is TGTGCCAGCAGCTCGGGGGTAAATGAGCAGTTCTTC. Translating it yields CASSSGVNEQFF.

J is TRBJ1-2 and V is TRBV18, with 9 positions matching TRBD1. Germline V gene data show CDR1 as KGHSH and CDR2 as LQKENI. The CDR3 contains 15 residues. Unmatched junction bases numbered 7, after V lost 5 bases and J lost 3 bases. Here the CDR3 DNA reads TGTGCCAGCTCAACTTACAGGGGGCGGGACTATGGCTACACCTTC. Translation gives CASSTYRGRDYGYTF.

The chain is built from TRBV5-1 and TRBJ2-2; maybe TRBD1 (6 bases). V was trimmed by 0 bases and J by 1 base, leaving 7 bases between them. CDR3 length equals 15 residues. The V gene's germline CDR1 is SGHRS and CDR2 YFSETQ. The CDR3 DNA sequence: TGCGCCAGCAGCTTGGACAGGGTGAACACCGGGGAGCTGTTTTTT. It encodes CASSLDRVNTGELFF.